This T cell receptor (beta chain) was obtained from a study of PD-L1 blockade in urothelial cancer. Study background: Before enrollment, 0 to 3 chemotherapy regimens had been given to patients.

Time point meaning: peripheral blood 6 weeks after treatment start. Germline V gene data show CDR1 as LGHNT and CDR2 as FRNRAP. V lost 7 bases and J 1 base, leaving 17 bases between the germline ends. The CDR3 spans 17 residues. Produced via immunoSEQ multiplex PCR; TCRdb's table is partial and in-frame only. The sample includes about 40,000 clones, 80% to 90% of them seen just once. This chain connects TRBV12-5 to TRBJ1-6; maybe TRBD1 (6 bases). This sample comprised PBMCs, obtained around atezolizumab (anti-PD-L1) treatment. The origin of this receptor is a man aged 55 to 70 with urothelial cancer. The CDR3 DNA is TGTGCTAGTGCCCGAAAGGGGGGGGAATCCTATAATTCACCCCTCCACTTT. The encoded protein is CASARKGGESYNSPLHF. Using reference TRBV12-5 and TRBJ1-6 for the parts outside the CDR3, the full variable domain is DARVTQTPRHKVTEMGQEVTMRCQPILGHNTVFWYRQTMMQGLELLAYFRNRAPLDDSGMPKDRFSAEMPDATLATLKIQPSEPRDSAVYFCASARKGGESYNSPLHFGNGTRLTVT.